This T cell receptor beta chain was sequenced for a study of Tregs in tolerant kidney transplant recipients. In germline, CDR1 is SGHRS, CDR2 YFSETQ. CDR3 length equals 14 residues. Trimming at V came to 4 bases and at J to 6 bases, leaving 8 bases not matched to a gene. TCRdb's table, derived via immunoSEQ multiplex PCR, lists solely in-frame clones and lacks some. The repertoire has nearly 50,000 clones, more than 70% of them found once; the top ten carry about 16%. Remarks on this clone: The antigen is not known.

Mixed chimerism was transient after nonmyeloablative marrow transplants from related graft donors. Overall study findings and caveats: Findings come from small patient numbers and require larger validation. For some patients, primers changed over time, blocking nucleotide-level comparison.

The receptor comes from a human patient who received a combined kidney and bone marrow transplant. Some T cells may have come from the graft donor. Sequenced here: CD8+ T cells from blood (PBMCs), sampled 12 months after the transplant. This chain uses TRBV5-1 with TRBJ1-2, with 8 bases aligning to TRBD1. This chain's CDR3 is CASSPRTGRDGYTF. CDR3 coding DNA: TGCGCCAGCAGCCCCCGGACAGGGAGGGATGGCTACACCTTC.